This passage covers 9 T cell receptor beta chains from one sample sequenced in a study of shared clonotypes between healthy human individuals. TCRdb's copy holds only in-frame clones and misses some; the assay was immunoSEQ multiplex PCR. In the table there are under 600,000 clones, more than 95% of which are singletons. Material: naive CD4+ T cells sorted from blood. Subset indicated: CD45RA+ positively selected. These receptor sequences come from a woman between 25 and 40 years old in good health.

This clone is a singleton in its sample. This CDR3 is CASTEGSPRDYEQYF. The CDR3 DNA reads as TGTGCCAGCACCGAAGGTAGTCCGCGAGACTACGAGCAGTACTTC. This chain links TRBV28 with TRBJ2-7; the D is unclear. This CDR3 is built from 15 residues. Between the trimmed V and J ends, which lost 7 bases and 3 bases, there was a span of 19 bases. Germline V gives CDR1 MDHEN, CDR2 SYDVKM.

V is TRBV29-1 and J is TRBJ2-3; 9 bases align to TRBD2. This CDR3 has 13 amino acids. V lost 1 base and J lost 5; bases outside the gene matches: 1. Germline V gene data show CDR1 as SQVTM and CDR2 as ANQGSEA. The CDR3 nucleotides read TGCAGCGTTGAAGGCGGGGGGGGAGATACGCAGTATTTT. This encodes CSVEGGGGDTQYF.

V gene TRBV11-3 combines with J gene TRBJ2-5, with 13 bases matching TRBD2. J gave up 5 bases and V 5 bases, and 5 bases lay outside the gene matches. The CDR3 consists of 15 residues. In germline, CDR1 is SGHNT, CDR2 YENEEA. The CDR3 reads CASSPGLAGDETQYF. The CDR3 DNA reads as TGTGCCAGCAGCCCCGGACTAGCGGGAGATGAGACCCAGTACTTC. Together with reference TRBV11-3 and TRBJ2-5, the CDR3 gives the full variable domain: EAGVVQSPRYKIIEKKQPVAFWCNPISGHNTLYWYLQNLGQGPELLIRYENEEAVDDSQLPKDRFSAERLKGVDSTLKIQPAELGDSAVYLCASSPGLAGDETQYFGPGTRLLVL.

The genes are TRBV19 and TRBJ1-4, with a possible D match to TRBD1 (6 bases). CDR1 and CDR2 from the germline V gene are LNHDA and SQIVND (reference sequence). The V gene lost 4 bases and the J gene lost 5 bases, with 14 bases spanning the gap. The CDR3 totals 15 residues. The CDR3 nucleotides are TGTGCCAGTAGTACCTTGGACAGTCTAAATGAAAAACTGTTTTTT. Its translation is CASSTLDSLNEKLFF.

This clone is a singleton in its sample. In DNA form, the CDR3 reads TGTGCCAGCAGTTACGTTTCAGGGGGAAGAAACACCATATATTTT. It encodes CASSYVSGGRNTIYF. This sequence joins TRBV6-5 and TRBJ1-3; 7 bases map to TRBD1. The CDR3 consists of 15 residues. CDR1 is MNHEY and CDR2 is SVGAGI in the germline V gene. J lost 5 bases, V lost 2 bases, and 6 bases had no gene match.

The rearrangement uses TRBV9 and TRBJ1-4; perhaps TRBD1 as D (5 bases). This CDR3 has 13 amino acids. CDR1 is SGDLS, CDR2 YYNGEE, per germline. Trimming stripped 2 bases from V and 13 bases from J, with 15 bases between. CDR3 amino acids: CASSVGPDNALFF. In DNA form, the CDR3 reads TGTGCCAGCAGCGTGGGCCCGGACAATGCACTGTTTTTT.

This chain connects TRBV5-1 to TRBJ2-7; TRBD2 matches 9 bases. The CDR3 loop spans 15 amino acids. Germline V lookup: CDR1 SGHRS, CDR2 YFSETQ. Trimming cost V 5 bases and J 5 bases; bases outside gene matches: 11. The CDR3 here is CASRALAGVGHEQYF. DNA for the CDR3: TGCGCCAGCAGGGCACTAGCGGGTGTGGGGCACGAGCAGTACTTC.

The J gene is TRBJ1-1, the V gene TRBV4-2; no definite D call. V shed 1 base and J shed 7 bases, with 7 bases lying between them. CDR1 is LGHNA, CDR2 YNFKEQ, per germline. The CDR3 sequence is 12 residues long. The CDR3 DNA sequence: TGTGCCAGCAGCCAAGTTGGGGTTGAAGCTTTCTTT. This codes for CASSQVGVEAFF.

The rearrangement links TRBV25-1 to TRBJ1-4; 8 positions agree with TRBD1. The V gene end was trimmed by 4 bases and the J gene end by 5 bases; junction bases not matched to a gene: 6. Looked up from germline, CDR1 is MGHDK and CDR2 is SYGVNS. The length of the CDR3 is 15 residues. In nucleotides, the CDR3 is TGTGCCAGCAGTGGATACAGGGGGAAGAATGAAAAACTGTTTTTT. It is translated as CASSGYRGKNEKLFF.